This is a list of T cell receptor beta chains from one sample in a study of blood T cell repertoires in COVID-19. Sequencing was performed with immunoSEQ multiplex PCR; in TCRdb, only in-frame clones are kept and a portion is missing. The sample carries under 120,000 clones, 70% to 80% recorded once. Sample: peripheral blood. These receptor sequences come from a man in his 70s with active or convalescent COVID-19. CDR3s include the opening cysteine and the closing phenylalanine or tryptophan. The D gene is left open where the match is weak. Size is omitted from some rows. Given values are once, few, many or a class for expanded clones.

cdr3_length	d_call	clone_size	j_call	v_call	cdr3_nt	cdr3_aa
15	TRBD1	-	TRBJ1-4	TRBV6-5	TGTGCCAGCAGTTACCAGGGACAGCCAGTGGAAAAACTGTTTTTT	CASSYQGQPVEKLFF
17	TRBD1	once	TRBJ1-2	TRBV6-1	TGTGCCAGCAGTGGGGGACCCGGACAGGGGGTGAACTATGGCTACACCTTC	CASSGGPGQGVNYGYTF
14	-	-	TRBJ1-4	TRBV7-9	TGTGCCAGCAGCTTAGCTTCTGGAGTGGAAAAACTGTTTTTT	CASSLASGVEKLFF
12	-	few	TRBJ1-6	TRBV27	TGTGCCAGCACCGCCTATAATTCACCCCTCCACTTT	CASTAYNSPLHF
13	-	once	TRBJ1-2	TRBV9	TGTGCCAGCAGCGTAGTGGTCGGGGATGGCTACACCTTC	CASSVVVGDGYTF
13	TRBD1	-	TRBJ1-1	TRBV24-1	TGTGCCACCAGTCGGGACAGGGAGACTGAAGCTTTCTTT	CATSRDRETEAFF
15	TRBD1	-	TRBJ2-3	TRBV15	TGTGCCACCAGCCTCCGGGACAGAGAAACCCATACGCAGTATTTT	CATSLRDRETHTQYF
16	-	-	TRBJ2-3	TRBV5-4	TGTGCCAGCAGCTTGGGACAGGGAGGCACGGTAGATACGCAGTATTTT	CASSLGQGGTVDTQYF
14	TRBD2	-	TRBJ2-7	TRBV6-5	TGTGCCAGCAGCCTAGCGGGAGGACCCTACGAGCAGTACTTC	CASSLAGGPYEQYF
13	-	-	TRBJ1-2	TRBV2	TGTGCCAGCAGTGCTCAGGGGAACTATGGCTACACCTTC	CASSAQGNYGYTF
15	-	once	TRBJ2-5	TRBV19	TGTGCCAGTAGTATGGGGAGGGGGGCCCAAGAGACCCAGTACTTC	CASSMGRGAQETQYF
14	-	-	TRBJ1-2	TRBV7-9	TGTGCCAGCAGCTTAGAGAGTGCTAACTATGGCTACACCTTC	CASSLESANYGYTF
15	TRBD2	once	TRBJ2-1	TRBV9	TGTGCCAGCAGCGCCCGGACTAGCGGGGGCAATGAGCAGTTCTTC	CASSARTSGGNEQFF
15	-	-	TRBJ2-7	TRBV5-1	TGCGCCAGCAGCTTGGAGATTCAGGCCTCCTACGAGCAGTACTTC	CASSLEIQASYEQYF
14	-	-	TRBJ2-6	TRBV7-9	TGTGCCAGCAGCTTTAACTCTGGGGCCAACGTCCTGACTTTC	CASSFNSGANVLTF
16	TRBD2	-	TRBJ2-7	TRBV6-2/TRBV6-3	TGTGCCAGCAGTCCCCGGGGAGCGGGAGGCCCGGGGGAGCAGTACTTC	CASSPRGAGGPGEQYF
17	-	-	TRBJ1-2	TRBV4-2	TGTGCCAGCAGCCAAGGGTCAGGGTTGCAGGGAGCGGGTGGCTACACCTTC	CASSQGSGLQGAGGYTF
15	TRBD2	-	TRBJ2-2	TRBV3-1/TRBV3-2	TGTGCCAGCAGCCATGGGCTAGCGGGGGCCGGGGAGCTGTTTTTT	CASSHGLAGAGELFF
14	-	-	TRBJ1-2	TRBV28	TGTGCCAGCAGTTTGAATATGAGGGACTATGGCTACACCTTC	CASSLNMRDYGYTF
15	TRBD1	-	TRBJ1-4	TRBV27	TGTGCCAGCAGGGCCCAGGGGGCGCGAATAGAAAAACTGTTTTTT	CASRAQGARIEKLFF
12	-	-	TRBJ1-1	TRBV19	TGTGCCAGTAGGGAGGAGGGCACTGAAGCTTTCTTT	CASREEGTEAFF
13	-	-	TRBJ2-2	TRBV2	TGTGCCAGCACTTTTCTACGGGACGGGGAGCTGTTTTTT	CASTFLRDGELFF
16	TRBD2	-	TRBJ2-1	TRBV6-1	TGTGCCAGCAGTGCCAGACTAGCGGCCTCCTACAATGAGCAGTTCTTC	CASSARLAASYNEQFF
16	TRBD2	-	TRBJ2-7	TRBV6-6	TGTGCCAGCAGTACCACTAGCGGGGGGTTAACCTACGAGCAGTACTTC	CASSTTSGGLTYEQYF
17	-	-	TRBJ2-1	TRBV27	TGTGCCAGCAGCCCAACAAACAGGGGGGGGTCCTCGAATGAGCAGTTCTTC	CASSPTNRGGSSNEQFF
13	-	-	TRBJ2-3	TRBV4-2	TGTGCCAGCAGCCAAGACCTCACAGATACGCAGTATTTT	CASSQDLTDTQYF
15	-	-	TRBJ2-2	TRBV5-1	TGCGCCAGCAGTTCGTCAGGGGAGAGTGCCGGGGAGCTGTTTTTT	CASSSSGESAGELFF